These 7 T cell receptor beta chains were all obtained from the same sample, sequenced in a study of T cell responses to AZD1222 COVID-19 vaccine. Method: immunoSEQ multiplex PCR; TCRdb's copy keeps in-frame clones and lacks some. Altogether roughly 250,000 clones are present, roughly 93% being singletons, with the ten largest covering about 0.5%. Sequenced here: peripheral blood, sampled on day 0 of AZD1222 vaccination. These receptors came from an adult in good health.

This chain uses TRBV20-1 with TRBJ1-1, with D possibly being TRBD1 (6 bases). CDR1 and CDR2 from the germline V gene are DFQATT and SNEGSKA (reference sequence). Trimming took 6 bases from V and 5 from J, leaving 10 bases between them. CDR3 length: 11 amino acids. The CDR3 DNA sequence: TGCAGTGCCTCACAGGGAACTGAAGCTTTCTTT. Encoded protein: CSASQGTEAFF.

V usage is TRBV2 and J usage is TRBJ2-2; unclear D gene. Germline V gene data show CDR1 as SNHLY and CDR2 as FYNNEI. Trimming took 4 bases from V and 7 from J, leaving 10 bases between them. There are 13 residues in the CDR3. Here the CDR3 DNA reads TGTGCCAGCAGTGTGGGGTTTAGCGGGGAGCTGTTTTTT. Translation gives CASSVGFSGELFF.

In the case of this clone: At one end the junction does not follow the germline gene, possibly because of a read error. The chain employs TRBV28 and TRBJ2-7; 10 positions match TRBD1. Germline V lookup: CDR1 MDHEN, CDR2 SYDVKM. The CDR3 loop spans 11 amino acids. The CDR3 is CASSLGTGVNF. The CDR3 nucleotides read TGTGCCAGCAGTCTAGGGACAGGGGTAAACTTC.

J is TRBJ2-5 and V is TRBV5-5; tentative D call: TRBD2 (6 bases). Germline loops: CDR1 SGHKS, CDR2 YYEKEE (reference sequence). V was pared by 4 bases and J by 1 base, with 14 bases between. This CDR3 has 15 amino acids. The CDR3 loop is CASSILGGPQETQYF. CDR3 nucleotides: TGTGCCAGCAGCATTCTCGGGGGTCCCCAAGAGACCCAGTACTTC. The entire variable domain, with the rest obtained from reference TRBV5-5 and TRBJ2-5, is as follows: DAGVTQSPTHLIKTRGQQVTLRCSPISGHKSVSWYQQVLGQGPQFIFQYYEKEERGRGNFPDRFSARQFPNYSSELNVNALLLGDSALYLCASSILGGPQETQYFGPGTRLLVL.

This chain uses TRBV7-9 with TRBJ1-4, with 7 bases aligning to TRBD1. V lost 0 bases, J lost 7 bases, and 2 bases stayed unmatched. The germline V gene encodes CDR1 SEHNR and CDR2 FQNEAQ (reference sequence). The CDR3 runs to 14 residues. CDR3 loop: CASSLAAGGEKLFF. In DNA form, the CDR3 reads TGTGCCAGCAGCTTAGCGGCAGGGGGTGAAAAACTGTTTTTT. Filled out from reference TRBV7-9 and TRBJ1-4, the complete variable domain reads DTGVSQNPRHKITKRGQNVTFRCDPISEHNRLYWYRQTLGQGPEFLTYFQNEAQLEKSRLLSDRFSAERPKGSFSTLEIQRTEQGDSAMYLCASSLAAGGEKLFFGSGTQLSVL.

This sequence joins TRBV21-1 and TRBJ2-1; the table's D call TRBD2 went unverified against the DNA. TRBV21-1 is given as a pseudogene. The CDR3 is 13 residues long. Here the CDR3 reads CASSKDLNDEQFF. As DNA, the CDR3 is TGTGCCAGCAGCAAAGATTTAAATGATGAGCAGTTCTTC.

CDR3 nucleotides: TGTGCCACCAGTGGGGGGACCCTTCTCTCCTACAATGAGCAGTTCTTC. It is translated as CATSGGTLLSYNEQFF. V gene TRBV24-1 combines with J gene TRBJ2-1; D could derive from TRBD1 or TRBD2 (5 bases each). Germline CDR1 reads KGHDR; CDR2 reads SFDVKD. Between the trimmed V and J ends, which lost 5 bases and 0 bases, there was a span of 13 bases. The CDR3 is 16 residues long.